What follows are 9 T cell receptor beta chains derived from one specimen sequenced in a study of technical replicates of blood from a handful of donors. The assay was immunoSEQ multiplex PCR, and TCRdb's table has in-frame clones only and misses some. The sample shows under 45,000 clones, approximately 96% of them seen only once. Sequenced: T cells isolated from PBMCs. All receptors derive from a human donor in good health.

V and J are TRBV7-6 and TRBJ2-5; D uncertain. There are 11 residues in the CDR3. Trimming stripped 8 bases from V and 4 bases from J, with 8 bases between. Germline V gene data show CDR1 as SGHVS and CDR2 as FNYEAQ. This CDR3 is CASRYGETQYF. CDR3 coding DNA: TGTGCCAGCCGGTACGGAGAGACCCAGTACTTC.

V gene TRBV15 combines with J gene TRBJ2-2; 10 bases fit TRBD2. J lost 4 bases, V lost 5 bases, and 4 bases had no gene match. There are 15 residues in the CDR3. Per the germline V gene, CDR1 is LNHNV and CDR2 is YYDKDF (reference sequence). CDR3 amino acids: CATSSGLAATGELFF. CDR3 nucleotides: TGTGCCACCAGCTCAGGACTAGCGGCCACCGGGGAGCTGTTTTTT. The full variable domain, in which reference TRBV15 and TRBJ2-2 provide the parts outside the CDR3, is DAMVIQNPRYQVTQFGKPVTLSCSQTLNHNVMYWYQQKSSQAPKLLFHYYDKDFNNEADTPDNFQSRRPNTSFCFLDIRSPGLGDTAMYLCATSSGLAATGELFFGEGSRLTVL.

The chain couples TRBV4-2 to TRBJ2-3; 8 bases map to TRBD2. Trimming at V came to 0 bases and at J to 4 bases, leaving 6 bases not matched to a gene. The CDR3 extends over 16 amino acids. Germline assignment: CDR1 LGHNA and CDR2 YNFKEQ. CDR3 DNA sequence: TGTGCCAGCAGCCAAGAGCAGCGGGAGATCGCAGATACGCAGTATTTT. It encodes CASSQEQREIADTQYF.

The V and J genes are TRBV5-1 and TRBJ2-2; D is unclear. In germline, CDR1 is SGHRS, CDR2 YFSETQ. CDR3 length: 14 amino acids. Deletions cut 1 base from V and 5 bases from J, with 9 bases between. The chain's CDR3 is CASSLKRSTGELFF. CDR3 nucleotides: TGCGCCAGCAGCTTGAAGAGGTCGACCGGGGAGCTGTTTTTT.

The V call is TRBV4-2, the J call TRBJ2-7; 12 nucleotides align to TRBD2. This CDR3 has 20 residues. Trimming took 0 bases from V and 0 from J; bases not matched to a gene: 12. CDR1 and CDR2 from the germline V gene are LGHNA and YNFKEQ. The CDR3 nucleotides read TGTGCCAGCAGCCAAGAAGTCTCTAGCGGGAGGGCCCAATTCTCCTACGAGCAGTACTTC. This gives the protein CASSQEVSSGRAQFSYEQYF.

The chain recombines TRBV6-5 with TRBJ1-1, with D possibly matching TRBD1 (5 bases). This CDR3 has 14 residues. From germline, CDR1 is MNHEY and CDR2 SVGAGI. Trimming pared 6 bases from V and 1 base from J, leaving 12 bases between. DNA of the CDR3: TGTGCCAGCAGCTTACTGGGGGGGAACACTGAAGCTTTCTTT. This translates into CASSLLGGNTEAFF.

Turning to this clone: Distinct nucleotide sequences in the sample also encode this CDR3. V and J are TRBV19 and TRBJ2-7, with 7 bases identical to TRBD1. The CDR3 length is 15 residues. V shed 1 base and J 2 bases; nucleotides not matched to a gene: 5. CDR1 and CDR2 from the germline V gene are LNHDA and SQIVND (reference sequence). The CDR3 region has the DNA TGTGCCAGTAGTATAGGTACAGGGGTACCCTACGAGCAGTACTTC. Protein product: CASSIGTGVPYEQYF.

The J gene is TRBJ2-7, the V gene TRBV7-9, with 8 nucleotides matching TRBD1. V was clipped by 2 bases and J by 4 bases; unmatched bases: 10. CDR3 size: 16 residues. CDR1 is SEHNR and CDR2 is FQNEAQ in the germline V gene (reference sequence). This CDR3 is CASSLYDPDRGYEQYF. The CDR3 bases are TGTGCCAGCAGCTTATACGACCCCGACAGGGGATACGAGCAGTACTTC.

The rearrangement uses TRBV2 and TRBJ1-5; D possibly corresponds to TRBD1 (5 bases). The V and J ends lost 6 bases and 3 bases respectively, with 12 bases between them. This CDR3 spans 14 amino acids. Germline loops: CDR1 SNHLY, CDR2 FYNNEI. In DNA form, the CDR3 reads TGTGCCAGCAGCTACAGGAACCCCAATCAGCCCCAGCATTTT. This translates into CASSYRNPNQPQHF. The variable domain in full, completed from reference TRBV2 and TRBJ1-5, reads EPEVTQTPSHQVTQMGQEVILRCVPISNHLYFYWYRQILGQKVEFLVSFYNNEISEKSEIFDDQFSVERPDGSNFTLKIRSTKLEDSAMYFCASSYRNPNQPQHFGDGTRLSIL.